These T cell receptor beta chains were read from a single sample in a study of blood T cell repertoires in COVID-19. Profiling relied on immunoSEQ multiplex PCR, and the TCRdb table lists in-frame clones only, not all of them. Of 200,000 to 250,000 clones listed, approximately 84% are singletons. Specimen: peripheral blood. All receptors derive from a woman older than 75 with COVID-19, enrolled during active disease. CDR3s include the opening cysteine and the closing phenylalanine or tryptophan. The D gene is left open where the match is weak. Size is stated for part of the rows, as once, few or many counts, or as a class when the clone is expanded.

d_gene | j_gene | v_gene | abundance | CDR3nt | CDR3aa
- | TRBJ1-2 | TRBV5-5 | - | TGTGCCAGCAGTTTTGGGGGAGCGGGGGAGGATGGCTACACCTTC | CASSFGGAGEDGYTF
TRBD2 | TRBJ2-1 | TRBV6-6 | - | TGTGCCAGCAGTCCCACTAGCGGGACCTACAATGAGCAGTTCTTC | CASSPTSGTYNEQFF
- | TRBJ1-4 | TRBV29-1 | - | TGCACCGGAGCCGTTAATGAAAAACTGTTTTTT | CTGAVNEKLFF
- | TRBJ2-3 | TRBV7-9 | - | TGTGCCAGCAGCCCCAGCGGATGGGCAGATACGCAGTATTTT | CASSPSGWADTQYF
TRBD2 | TRBJ2-1 | TRBV6-1 | - | TGTGCCAGCAGTGAGACTAGCGGGGGAATACAGTTCTTC | CASSETSGGIQFF
TRBD1 | TRBJ2-5 | TRBV28 | - | TGTGCCAGCAGCCCCCCCCTGTGGACAGGGGGCCAAGAGACCCAGTACTTC | CASSPPLWTGGQETQYF
- | TRBJ2-1 | TRBV7-3 | - | TGTGCCAGCAGCACCCAGGGTTGGTCCTACAATGAGCAGTTCTTC | CASSTQGWSYNEQFF
- | TRBJ2-1 | TRBV5-1 | - | TGCGCCAGCAGCTTGGAGAGTTCCTACAATGAGCAGTTCTTC | CASSLESSYNEQFF
- | TRBJ1-2 | TRBV6-5 | - | TGTGCCAGCACCGACTCGGGGGGATTGGAGGGCTACACCTTC | CASTDSGGLEGYTF
- | TRBJ1-2 | TRBV10-3 | once | TGTGCCATCATGGCAGTTAACTATGGCTACACCTTC | CAIMAVNYGYTF
TRBD1 | TRBJ1-1 | TRBV2 | few | TGTGCCAGCAGAGGGCGGACAGGGACTGAAGCTTTCTTT | CASRGRTGTEAFF
TRBD1 | TRBJ2-7 | TRBV6-5 | - | TGTGCCAGCAGTTACTCGAACAGGGGAGAGCAGTACTTC | CASSYSNRGEQYF
- | TRBJ1-4 | TRBV5-1 | - | TGCGCCAGCAGCTTGGGGCAAGTTGGGACACAAAATGAAAAACTGTTTTTT | CASSLGQVGTQNEKLFF
TRBD1 | TRBJ1-2 | TRBV6-5 | - | TGTGCCAGCCAAGAAGGACAGGGATACTATGGCTACACCTTC | CASQEGQGYYGYTF
TRBD1 | TRBJ1-2 | TRBV6-5 | - | TGTGCCAGCAGTCCTCGGACAGGGAGCTATGGCTACACCTTC | CASSPRTGSYGYTF
TRBD1 | TRBJ1-6 | TRBV5-1 | - | TGCGCCAGCAGCGCGGACAGGGAGGATTCACCCCTCCACTTT | CASSADREDSPLHF
TRBD1 | TRBJ1-1 | TRBV9 | - | TGTGCCAGCAGCGGAAAACAGGGGGCCCTCACTGAAGCTTTCTTT | CASSGKQGALTEAFF